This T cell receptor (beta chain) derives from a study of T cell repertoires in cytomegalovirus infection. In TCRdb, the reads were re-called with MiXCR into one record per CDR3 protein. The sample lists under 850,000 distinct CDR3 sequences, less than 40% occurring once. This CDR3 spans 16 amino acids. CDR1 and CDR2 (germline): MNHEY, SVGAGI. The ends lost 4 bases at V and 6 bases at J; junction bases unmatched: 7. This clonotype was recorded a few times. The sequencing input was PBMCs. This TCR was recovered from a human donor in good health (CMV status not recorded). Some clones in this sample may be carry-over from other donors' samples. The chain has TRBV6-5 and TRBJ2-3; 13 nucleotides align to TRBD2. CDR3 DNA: TGTGCCAGCAGTTTCGGACTAGCGGGGGCAGGGGATACGCAGTATTTT. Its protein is CASSFGLAGAGDTQYF.